The clone carrying this T cell receptor (beta chain) was picked up a small number of times. The data derive from a study of response to subunit inactivated influenza vaccine. The CDR3 has 22 amino acids. The ends lost 7 bases at V and 1 base at J; junction bases unmatched: 23. The germline V gene has CDR1 LGHNA and CDR2 YNFKEQ. TCRdb passed the RT-PCR reads through MiXCR, listing each CDR3 protein once. The table shows 150,000 to 200,000 distinct CDR3 sequences, with 10% to 15% occurring only once. The sample was also reused in another study, on T cells expressing NK-cell markers. That study reports: In generating TCR beta cDNA, 5'RACE template switching with UMIs was used. Investigators obtained TCR beta repertoires from sorted CD3+CD56+NKG2C+, CD3+CD56+NKG2C- and CD3+CD56-NKG2C+ T cells. The leading position in the CD3+CD56-NKG2C+ fraction of several donors also went to these clonotypes.

Sequencing used CD8+ T cells sorted from PBMCs, obtained 12 days after vaccination. This chain connects TRBV4-2 to TRBJ2-3; TRBD2 agrees at 13 bases. This clonotype was sampled from a man aged 45-65 years who received an inactivated influenza vaccine. This chain's CDR3 is CASTLPPGGPGLAGLGTDTQYF. CDR3 DNA: TGTGCCAGCACCCTTCCCCCAGGGGGCCCGGGACTAGCGGGACTAGGCACAGATACGCAGTATTTT.